A selection of T cell receptor beta chains follows, all from one sample in a study of CD8 T cells in Susac syndrome. TCRdb fed the immunoSEQ multiplex PCR reads into MiXCR, producing one record per CDR3 protein. The table records about 140,000 distinct CDR3 sequences, approximately 95% of them present only once. The specimen was CD8+ T cells from PBMCs. Source of these receptors: a human donor in good health. Each CDR3 is given with its conserved first and last residue. D genes are given only for firm matches. Clone size, where shown, is once, few, many, or a class for clones that have expanded.

D: NA; J: TRBJ2-3; size: NA; V: TRBV4-1; CDR3: CASSHPSVGTDTQYF; DNA: TGCGCCAGCAGCCACCCCAGCGTCGGCACAGATACGCAGTATTTT
D: TRBD1; J: TRBJ1-2; size: NA; V: TRBV3-1; CDR3: CASSHPRTGAIGYTF; DNA: TGTGCCAGCAGCCATCCCAGGACAGGGGCTATTGGCTACACCTTC
D: TRBD2; J: TRBJ2-4; size: NA; V: TRBV27; CDR3: CASSASGGLAKNIQYF; DNA: TGTGCCAGCAGCGCAAGCGGGGGGCTAGCCAAAAACATTCAGTACTTC
D: NA; J: TRBJ2-1; size: once; V: TRBV7-9; CDR3: CASTASQRAYNEQFF; DNA: TGTGCCAGCACCGCGAGCCAGCGGGCCTACAATGAGCAGTTCTTC
D: TRBD2; J: TRBJ2-7; size: NA; V: TRBV13; CDR3: CASSLGAGDSYEQYF; DNA: TGTGCCAGCAGCTTAGGAGCGGGGGACTCCTACGAGCAGTACTTC
D: NA; J: TRBJ1-1; size: NA; V: TRBV6-2/TRBV6-3; CDR3: CASSHGRDKAFF; DNA: TGTGCCAGCAGTCACGGACGCGATAAAGCTTTCTTT
D: NA; J: TRBJ2-1; size: NA; V: TRBV7-9; CDR3: CASSATPFDEQFF; DNA: TGTGCCAGCAGCGCGACTCCCTTCGATGAGCAGTTCTTC
D: NA; J: TRBJ2-7; size: NA; V: TRBV12-3/TRBV12-4; CDR3: CASSLNVYPYEQYF; DNA: TGTGCCAGCAGCTTAAATGTCTACCCCTACGAGCAGTACTTC
D: NA; J: TRBJ2-7; size: NA; V: TRBV12-3/TRBV12-4; CDR3: CASSLGGGSYEQYF; DNA: TGTGCCAGCAGTTTAGGGGGCGGTTCCTACGAGCAGTACTTC
D: NA; J: TRBJ1-2; size: NA; V: TRBV7-9; CDR3: CASSLSSGGIHGYTF; DNA: TGTGCCAGCAGCTTATCATCGGGAGGGATTCATGGCTACACCTTC
D: TRBD1; J: TRBJ2-7; size: once; V: TRBV20-1; CDR3: CSAESDRVFYEQYF; DNA: TGCAGTGCTGAGTCGGACAGGGTTTTCTATGAGCAGTACTTC
D: NA; J: TRBJ1-1; size: NA; V: TRBV30; CDR3: CAWSPTPPNTEAFF; DNA: TGTGCCTGGAGCCCCACCCCGCCGAACACTGAAGCTTTCTTT
D: TRBD1; J: TRBJ2-7; size: NA; V: TRBV28; CDR3: CASNGPGQGYEQYF; DNA: TGTGCCAGCAACGGTCCGGGACAGGGCTACGAGCAGTACTTC
D: NA; J: TRBJ1-3; size: NA; V: TRBV4-3; CDR3: CASSQDLMGVVGNTIYF; DNA: TGCGCCAGCAGCCAAGATCTTATGGGAGTTGTAGGAAACACCATATATTTT
D: TRBD2; J: TRBJ2-3; size: NA; V: TRBV9; CDR3: CASSVSRWEGISDTQYF; DNA: TGTGCCAGCAGCGTAAGCCGGTGGGAGGGGATTTCAGATACGCAGTATTTT
D: NA; J: TRBJ2-7; size: NA; V: TRBV23-1; CDR3: CASSQSEGGGSYEQYF; DNA: TGCGCCAGCAGTCAATCGGAGGGAGGGGGCTCCTACGAGCAGTACTTC
D: TRBD1; J: TRBJ2-7; size: NA; V: TRBV19; CDR3: CASRTGYEQYF; DNA: TGTGCCAGCAGGACAGGCTACGAGCAGTACTTC
D: TRBD1; J: TRBJ1-2; size: NA; V: TRBV4-3; CDR3: CASSQGAAGQGNYGYTF; DNA: TGCGCCAGCAGCCAAGGGGCGGCAGGACAGGGGAACTATGGCTACACCTTC
D: NA; J: TRBJ1-1; size: NA; V: TRBV3-1; CDR3: CASSHRVVTEAFF; DNA: TGTGCCAGCAGCCACAGGGTAGTCACTGAAGCTTTCTTT
D: TRBD2; J: TRBJ2-1; size: NA; V: TRBV20-1; CDR3: CSLTSGSSNEQFF; DNA: TGCAGTCTGACTAGCGGGAGTTCCAATGAGCAGTTCTTC
D: NA; J: TRBJ2-1; size: NA; V: TRBV14; CDR3: CASSQGAGEQFF; DNA: TGTGCCAGCAGCCAGGGGGCTGGTGAGCAGTTCTTC
D: NA; J: TRBJ2-3; size: NA; V: TRBV30; CDR3: CAWSALYGTDTQYF; DNA: TGTGCCTGGAGTGCCCTGTACGGGACAGATACGCAGTATTTT
D: NA; J: TRBJ2-1; size: once; V: TRBV29-1; CDR3: CSADNYNEQFF; DNA: TGCAGCGCCGACAACTACAATGAGCAGTTCTTC
D: TRBD2; J: TRBJ2-7; size: NA; V: TRBV20-1; CDR3: CSPSSGGSYEQYF; DNA: TGCAGTCCTTCTAGCGGAGGTAGCTACGAGCAGTACTTC
D: TRBD1; J: TRBJ1-1; size: NA; V: TRBV7-9; CDR3: CASSLGDRGLEAFF; DNA: TGTGCCAGCAGCTTAGGGGACAGGGGCCTCGAAGCTTTCTTT
D: NA; J: TRBJ2-3; size: NA; V: TRBV12-3/TRBV12-4; CDR3: CASSLGISTDTQYF; DNA: TGTGCCAGCAGCCTAGGAATATCCACAGATACGCAGTATTTT
D: NA; J: TRBJ2-3; size: NA; V: TRBV20-1; CDR3: CSARLQRNTDTQYF; DNA: TGCAGTGCTAGACTCCAGAGAAACACAGATACGCAGTATTTT
D: NA; J: TRBJ2-4; size: once; V: TRBV28; CDR3: CASSFTPPGAQYF; DNA: TGTGCCAGCAGTTTCACTCCGCCGGGGGCTCAGTACTTC
D: NA; J: TRBJ2-7; size: NA; V: TRBV27; CDR3: CASSLSGTHEQYF; DNA: TGTGCCAGCAGTTTAAGCGGAACCCACGAGCAGTACTTC
D: TRBD2; J: TRBJ2-3; size: NA; V: TRBV7-9; CDR3: CASSLVLAGVTDTQYF; DNA: TGTGCCAGCAGCTTAGTACTAGCGGGGGTCACAGATACGCAGTATTTT
D: NA; J: TRBJ2-7; size: NA; V: TRBV20-1; CDR3: CSAREVRAYEQYF; DNA: TGCAGTGCTAGAGAGGTGAGAGCCTACGAGCAGTACTTC
D: NA; J: TRBJ2-5; size: NA; V: TRBV14; CDR3: CASSQVHQQETQYF; DNA: TGTGCCAGCAGCCAAGTACATCAACAAGAGACCCAGTACTTC
D: TRBD2; J: TRBJ2-5; size: NA; V: TRBV28; CDR3: CASSGLAGGPGQETQYF; DNA: TGTGCCAGCAGTGGACTAGCGGGAGGGCCGGGGCAAGAGACCCAGTACTTC
D: NA; J: TRBJ2-7; size: NA; V: TRBV27; CDR3: CASSLSEDTVGYEQYF; DNA: TGTGCCAGCAGTTTATCGGAGGACACGGTTGGCTACGAGCAGTACTTC
D: NA; J: TRBJ2-1; size: NA; V: TRBV24-1; CDR3: CATSDSPDLTTSNEQFF; DNA: TGTGCCACCAGTGACTCTCCAGACCTAACAACCTCCAATGAGCAGTTCTTC
D: TRBD2; J: TRBJ2-5; size: NA; V: TRBV20-1; CDR3: CSAGGGPVETQYF; DNA: TGCAGTGCTGGGGGGGGACCCGTTGAGACCCAGTACTTC
D: TRBD1; J: TRBJ1-2; size: once; V: TRBV4-1; CDR3: CASSQEGQALYGYTF; DNA: TGCGCCAGCAGCCAAGAGGGACAGGCTCTCTATGGCTACACCTTC
D: NA; J: TRBJ2-7; size: NA; V: TRBV20-1; CDR3: CSAREGFEQYF; DNA: TGCAGTGCTAGAGAAGGGTTCGAGCAGTACTTC
D: TRBD1; J: TRBJ2-1; size: NA; V: TRBV27; CDR3: CASSLWWGTATHEQFF; DNA: TGTGCCAGCAGTTTATGGTGGGGGACAGCTACCCATGAGCAGTTCTTC
D: NA; J: TRBJ2-3; size: once; V: TRBV27; CDR3: CASSFGPSTDTQYF; DNA: TGTGCCAGCAGTTTCGGGCCTTCCACAGATACGCAGTATTTT
D: NA; J: TRBJ2-3; size: once; V: TRBV19; CDR3: CASSISLDTQYF; DNA: TGTGCCAGTAGTATAAGTTTAGATACGCAGTATTTT
D: NA; J: TRBJ2-1; size: NA; V: TRBV5-4; CDR3: CASSQGRRYNEQFF; DNA: TGTGCCAGCAGCCAAGGCAGGAGATACAATGAGCAGTTCTTC
D: TRBD2; J: TRBJ2-7; size: NA; V: TRBV20-1; CDR3: CSAIRLAATSEQYF; DNA: TGCAGTGCTATAAGACTAGCGGCCACCAGCGAGCAGTACTTC
D: TRBD2; J: TRBJ2-1; size: once; V: TRBV5-1; CDR3: CASSFSGRGSYNEQFF; DNA: TGCGCCAGCAGCTTTAGCGGGAGAGGATCCTACAATGAGCAGTTCTTC
D: NA; J: TRBJ2-2; size: NA; V: TRBV28; CDR3: CASSSRVGWAGELFF; DNA: TGTGCCAGCTCTTCCAGAGTGGGATGGGCCGGGGAGCTGTTTTTT
D: NA; J: TRBJ1-2; size: NA; V: TRBV12-3/TRBV12-4; CDR3: CASSVTDRTYGYTF; DNA: TGTGCCAGCAGTGTGACCGACAGGACCTATGGCTACACCTTC
D: TRBD2; J: TRBJ2-7; size: NA; V: TRBV28; CDR3: CASTTWASGREQYF; DNA: TGTGCCAGCACGACCTGGGCTAGCGGGAGGGAGCAGTACTTC
D: NA; J: TRBJ2-7; size: NA; V: TRBV9; CDR3: CASSVAFSGYEQYF; DNA: TGTGCCAGCAGCGTAGCTTTTAGCGGCTACGAGCAGTACTTC
D: TRBD2; J: TRBJ2-1; size: NA; V: TRBV29-1; CDR3: CSVHTGGYQFF; DNA: TGCAGCGTACACACGGGGGGGTACCAGTTCTTC
D: TRBD1; J: TRBJ2-7; size: NA; V: TRBV4-3; CDR3: CASSPKAGTGPYEQYF; DNA: TGCGCCAGCAGCCCGAAGGCCGGGACAGGCCCCTACGAGCAGTACTTC
D: NA; J: TRBJ2-5; size: NA; V: TRBV5-6; CDR3: CASSLVASTGETQYF; DNA: TGTGCCAGCAGCTTGGTAGCGAGTACGGGAGAGACCCAGTACTTC
D: NA; J: TRBJ2-3; size: NA; V: TRBV20-1; CDR3: CSAPSEDTQYF; DNA: TGCAGTGCCCCCTCAGAGGATACGCAGTATTTT
D: NA; J: TRBJ1-2; size: NA; V: TRBV11-1; CDR3: CASSFSGTDYGYTF; DNA: TGTGCCAGCAGCTTCTCCGGAACGGACTATGGCTACACCTTC
D: NA; J: TRBJ2-1; size: NA; V: TRBV7-9; CDR3: CASSLAPALGDEQFF; DNA: TGTGCCAGCAGCTTAGCGCCCGCCTTAGGCGATGAGCAGTTCTTC
D: TRBD2; J: TRBJ2-3; size: NA; V: TRBV28; CDR3: CASSPLAGAGTDTQYF; DNA: TGTGCCAGCAGTCCACTAGCGGGAGCCGGCACAGATACGCAGTATTTT